This TCR beta chain came from a study of neurological immune-mediated disorders. Blood bank volunteers in Maryland, USA, served as healthy controls. CDR1 is MNHEY and CDR2 is SMNVEV in the germline V gene (reference sequence). The length of the CDR3 is 17 residues. V lost 0 bases and J lost 5, with 19 bases in between. TCRdb fed the 5' RACE reads into MiXCR, producing one record per CDR3 protein. The table records tens of thousands of distinct CDR3 sequences, roughly 9.9% of them present only once. Ten or more counts support this clonotype. Sequenced material: PBMCs. The chain employs TRBV27 and TRBJ1-1, with D possibly matching TRBD1 (5 bases). The clonotype originates from a man in his fifties or sixties in good health. CDR3 sequence reads: CASSLSNPGRLVTEAFF. CDR3 nucleotides: TGTGCCAGCAGTTTATCGAATCCAGGGAGGTTGGTTACTGAAGCTTTCTTT.